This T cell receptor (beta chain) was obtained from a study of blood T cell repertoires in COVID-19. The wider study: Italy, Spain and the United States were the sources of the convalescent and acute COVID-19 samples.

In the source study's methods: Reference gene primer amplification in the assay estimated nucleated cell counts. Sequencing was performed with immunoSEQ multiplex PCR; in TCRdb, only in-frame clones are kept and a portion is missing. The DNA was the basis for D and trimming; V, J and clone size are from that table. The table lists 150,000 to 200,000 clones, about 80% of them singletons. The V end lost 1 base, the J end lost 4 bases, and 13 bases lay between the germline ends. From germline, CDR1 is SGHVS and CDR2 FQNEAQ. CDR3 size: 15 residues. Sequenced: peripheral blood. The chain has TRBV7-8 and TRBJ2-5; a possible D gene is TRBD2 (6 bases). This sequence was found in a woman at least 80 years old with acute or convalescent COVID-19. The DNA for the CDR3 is TGTGCCAGCAGCTTAGAAACTAGCTTCTCAGAGACCCAGTACTTC. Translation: CASSLETSFSETQYF.